This T cell receptor beta chain emerged from a study of blood T cell repertoires in COVID-19. About the research overall: The United States, Italy and Spain provided the acute and convalescent COVID-19 samples. From T cells, B-cell-depleted T cells, or PBMCs came the material, which was cDNA or gDNA.

The authors' processing: Amplification from reference gene primers served as the basis for estimated nucleated cell counts. Some clones are missing from TCRdb's copy, which holds only in-frame ones; the method was immunoSEQ multiplex PCR. V and J calls and clone size follow that table, whereas D and trimming were derived from the DNA. This table holds fewer than 350,000 clones, about 76% found once. The sample taken for sequencing was peripheral blood. The sequence came from a woman aged 55-75 years with active or convalescent COVID-19.

CDR3 region: CASSYRVQETQYF. The CDR3 bases are TGTGCCAGCAGTTACAGGGTCCAAGAGACCCAGTACTTC. This rearrangement joins TRBV7-2 to TRBJ2-5; D is possibly TRBD1 (6 bases). V shed 6 bases and J shed 1 base, with 9 bases lying between them. The CDR3 totals 13 residues. Germline values: CDR1 SGHTA, CDR2 FQGNSA.